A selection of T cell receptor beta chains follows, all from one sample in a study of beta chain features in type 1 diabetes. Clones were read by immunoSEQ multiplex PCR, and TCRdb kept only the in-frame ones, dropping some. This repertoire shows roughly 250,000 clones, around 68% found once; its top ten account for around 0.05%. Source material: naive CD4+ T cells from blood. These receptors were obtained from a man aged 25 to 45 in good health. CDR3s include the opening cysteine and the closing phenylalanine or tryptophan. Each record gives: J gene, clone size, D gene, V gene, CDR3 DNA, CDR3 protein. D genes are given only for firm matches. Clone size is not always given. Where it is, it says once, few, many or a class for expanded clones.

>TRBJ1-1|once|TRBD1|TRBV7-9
TGTGCCAGCAGCTTAAAGGGACAGGGAAGCATGAACACTGAAGCTTTCTTT
CASSLKGQGSMNTEAFF
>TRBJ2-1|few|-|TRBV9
TGTGCCAGCAGCGTAGTGGGTTCCCAGTACAATGAGCAGTTCTTC
CASSVVGSQYNEQFF
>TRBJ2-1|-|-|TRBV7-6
TGTGCCAGCAGCCCCTCAGGCCCAATCGGCGGGGAGAAGCAGTTCTTC
CASSPSGPIGGEKQFF
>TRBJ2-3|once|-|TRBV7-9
TGTGCCAGCAGCTTGGAGCGGTCGAGCACAGATACGCAGTATTTT
CASSLERSSTDTQYF
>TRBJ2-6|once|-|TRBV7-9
TGTGCCGTCGAATCTGGGGCCAACGTCCTGACTTTC
CAVESGANVLTF
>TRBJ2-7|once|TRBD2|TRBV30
TGTGCCTGGAGTGGTTTAGCGGGAGTAGGCGAGCAGTACTTC
CAWSGLAGVGEQYF
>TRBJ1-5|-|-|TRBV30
TGTGCCTGGAGTGAACCGGGGAGCAATCAGCCCCAGCATTTT
CAWSEPGSNQPQHF
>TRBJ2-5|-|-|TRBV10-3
TGTGCCATCAGTGAGGAGTTGCGGGGCGAGACCCAGTACTTC
CAISEELRGETQYF
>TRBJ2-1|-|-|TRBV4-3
TGCGCCAGCAGCGTTGATTCCTACAATGAGCAGTTCTTC
CASSVDSYNEQFF
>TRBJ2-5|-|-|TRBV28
TGTGCCAGCAGTCTGCTCGTACGGGAGACCCAGTACTTC
CASSLLVRETQYF
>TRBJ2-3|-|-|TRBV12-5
TGTGCTAGTGGTTTTAGCCGAGATACGCAGTATTTT
CASGFSRDTQYF
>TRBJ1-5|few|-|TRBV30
TGTGCCTGGAGTCCACGATGGGGGAATCAGCCCCAGCATTTT
CAWSPRWGNQPQHF
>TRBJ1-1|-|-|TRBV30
TGTGCCTGGAGCGTCATCACCACGAGGGTGAACACTGAAGCTTTCTTT
CAWSVITTRVNTEAFF
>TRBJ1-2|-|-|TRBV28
TGTGCCAGCAGGCTCACAGGGAGCTATGGCTACACCTTC
CASRLTGSYGYTF
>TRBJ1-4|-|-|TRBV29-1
TGCAGCGGGCGACAGCCTAATGAAAAACTGTTTTTT
CSGRQPNEKLFF
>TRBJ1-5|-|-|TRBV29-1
TGCAGCGTTGTTGGGGTTGGCAGCAATCAGCCCCAGCATTTT
CSVVGVGSNQPQHF
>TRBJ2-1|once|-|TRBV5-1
TGCGCCAGCAGAGGGCAAAACAATGAGCAGTTCTTC
CASRGQNNEQFF
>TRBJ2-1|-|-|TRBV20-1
TGCAGCGGACACCTAGGCGATGAGCAGTTCTTC
CSGHLGDEQFF
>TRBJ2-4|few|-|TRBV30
TGTGCCTGGAGTGGGCAGCGACTAGCCAAAAACATTCAGTACTTC
CAWSGQRLAKNIQYF
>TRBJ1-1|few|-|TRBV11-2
TGTGCCAGCAGCAAAAGAGACGCCAGGGACGACACTGAAGCTTTCTTT
CASSKRDARDDTEAFF
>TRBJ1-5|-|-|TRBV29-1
TGCAGCGTGGCCGGGACGGGGCAGCCCCAGCATTTT
CSVAGTGQPQHF
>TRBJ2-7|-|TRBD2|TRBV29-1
TGCAGCGTTGAAGAGACTAGCGGGAGGGCCGAGCAGTACTTC
CSVEETSGRAEQYF
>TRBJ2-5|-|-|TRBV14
TGTGCCAGCAGCCAAGAGCGCCCGAGTGAGACCCAGTACTTC
CASSQERPSETQYF
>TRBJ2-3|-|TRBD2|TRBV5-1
TGCGCCAGCAGCTCAGGACTAGCAGGCGATACGCAGTATTTT
CASSSGLAGDTQYF
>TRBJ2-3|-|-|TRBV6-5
TGTGCCAGCAAGTCTAGCACAGATACGCAGTATTTT
CASKSSTDTQYF
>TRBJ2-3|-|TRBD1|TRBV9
TGTGCCAGCAGCTCGGGGACAGGGACAGATACGCAGTATTTT
CASSSGTGTDTQYF